This paragraph covers one T cell receptor (beta chain) sequence. This entry is derived from a study of T cell changes during pregnancy in multiple sclerosis. V lost 2 bases to trimming and J lost 4 bases; unmatched junction nucleotides: 5. Germline V gene data show CDR1 as LNHNV and CDR2 as YYDKDF (reference sequence). This CDR3 is 16 amino acids long. The repertoire was sequenced with immunoSEQ multiplex PCR; TCRdb's copy has only in-frame clones and lacks some. The data contain about 33,000 clones, about 91% of them singletons. Here the sequenced sample was CD4+ T cells from peripheral blood mononuclear cells, taken in the third trimester of pregnancy. This chain uses TRBV15 with TRBJ2-2; 9 bases match TRBD2. The source is a female donor in good health, enrolled as a control in a pregnancy study. CDR3 nucleotide sequence: TGTGCCACCAGCAGATGGCTAGCGGGGACCACCGGGGAGCTGTTTTTT. This encodes CATSRWLAGTTGELFF. Full variable domain (missing parts from reference TRBV15 and TRBJ2-2): DAMVIQNPRYQVTQFGKPVTLSCSQTLNHNVMYWYQQKSSQAPKLLFHYYDKDFNNEADTPDNFQSRRPNTSFCFLDIRSPGLGDTAMYLCATSRWLAGTTGELFFGEGSRLTVL.